The 14 T cell receptor beta chains below all came from one sample that was sequenced in a study of blood T cell repertoires in COVID-19. Generated by immunoSEQ multiplex PCR, the TCRdb table keeps only in-frame clones and is missing some. The repertoire holds about 250,000 clones, with roughly 88% as singletons. Sequencing input: peripheral blood. All receptors come from a human donor with COVID-19, enrolled during active disease. The donor label of this sample is uncertain.

The chain is built from TRBV28 and TRBJ2-2; 11 bases line up with TRBD2. V shed 6 bases, J shed 7 bases, and the junction held 7 bases outside the gene matches. The CDR3 contains 15 residues. CDR1 and CDR2 (germline): MDHEN, SYDVKM. The CDR3 reads CASRRTSGWGGELFF. The CDR3 region has the DNA TGTGCCAGCAGAAGGACTAGCGGGTGGGGCGGGGAGCTGTTTTTT. The whole variable domain, filled in from reference TRBV28 and TRBJ2-2, reads DVKVTQSSRYLVKRTGEKVFLECVQDMDHENMFWYRQDPGLGLRLIYFSYDVKMKEKGDIPEGYSVSREKKERFSLILESASTNQTSMYLCASRRTSGWGGELFFGEGSRLTVL.

In this sample, this clone turned up a few times. This chain uses TRBV9 with TRBJ2-1, with D unresolved. The CDR3 sequence is 15 residues long. The V gene's germline CDR1 is SGDLS and CDR2 YYNGEE. Between the trimmed V and J ends, which lost 0 bases and 2 bases, there was a span of 9 bases. The CDR3 region has the DNA TGTGCCAGCAGCGTAGCTGAAAGCGCCTACAATGAGCAGTTCTTC. Residues: CASSVAESAYNEQFF.

The chain couples TRBV5-6 to TRBJ1-1; 7 bases are a match to TRBD1. V was clipped by 4 bases and J by 5 bases; unmatched bases: 8. This CDR3 contains 14 residues. Germline CDR1 reads SGHDT; CDR2 reads YYEEEE. Here the CDR3 DNA reads TGTGCCAGCAGCCTGAGGGACAGCAGAACTGAAGCTTTCTTT. Its translation is CASSLRDSRTEAFF.

This clone is a singleton in its sample. This chain joins TRBV7-2 and TRBJ2-7; maybe TRBD2 (6 bases). Germline CDR1 reads SGHTA; CDR2 reads FQGNSA. There are 13 residues in the CDR3. Trimming removed 5 bases from V and 4 bases from J, with 12 bases in between. Written as DNA, the CDR3 is TGTGCCAGCAGCGTGACTGGGACTTACGAGCAGTACTTC. Protein sequence: CASSVTGTYEQYF. Drawing the rest from reference TRBV7-2 and TRBJ2-7, the complete variable domain is GAGVSQSPSNKVTEKGKDVELRCDPISGHTALYWYRQSLGQGLEFLIYFQGNSAPDKSGLPSDRFSAERTGGSVSTLTIQRTQQEDSAVYLCASSVTGTYEQYFGPGTRLTVT.

The chain joins TRBV5-1 to TRBJ2-7; TRBD1 matches at 10 bases. This CDR3 region has 16 residues. Germline CDR1 SGHRS, CDR2 YFSETQ. V was clipped by 3 bases and J by 2 bases; unmatched bases: 8. CDR3 sequence reads: CASSSGDRGSTYEQYF. The CDR3 DNA reads TGCGCCAGCAGCTCTGGGGACAGGGGATCGACCTACGAGCAGTACTTC.

This chain uses TRBV28 with TRBJ2-1, with 9 bases matching TRBD2. The CDR3 has 17 amino acids. Germline lookup yields CDR1 MDHEN and CDR2 SYDVKM. The V and J ends lost 6 bases and 0 bases, in that order; junction bases with no gene match: 9. CDR3 DNA sequence: TGTGCCAGCAGCTCTCCCCGTAGCGGGAGCTCCTACAATGAGCAGTTCTTC. This codes for CASSSPRSGSSYNEQFF. Drawing the rest from reference TRBV28 and TRBJ2-1, the complete variable domain is DVKVTQSSRYLVKRTGEKVFLECVQDMDHENMFWYRQDPGLGLRLIYFSYDVKMKEKGDIPEGYSVSREKKERFSLILESASTNQTSMYLCASSSPRSGSSYNEQFFGPGTRLTVL.

The chain employs TRBV30 and TRBJ2-5, with unresolved D. The V end was cut by 4 bases, the J end by 5 bases, with 8 bases between. Germline lookup yields CDR1 GTSNPN and CDR2 SVGIG (reference sequence). The CDR3 is 11 residues long. The CDR3 bases are TGTGCCTGGACCAGTTTGGAGACCCAGTACTTC. Translated: CAWTSLETQYF.

V and J are TRBV6-4 and TRBJ2-3, with 7 bases that match TRBD2. The CDR3 loop spans 15 amino acids. Germline loops: CDR1 MRHNA, CDR2 SNTAGT. Trimming took 0 bases from V and 7 from J; bases not matched to a gene: 7. CDR3 bases: TGTGCCAGCAGTGACTCGGGAGGGACTTCAAATACGCAGTATTTT. Translation: CASSDSGGTSNTQYF.

This rearrangement joins TRBV12-5 to TRBJ1-5; 7 nucleotides align to TRBD1. Germline assignment: CDR1 LGHNT and CDR2 FRNRAP. V was pared by 4 bases and J by 5 bases, with 8 bases of the junction left unmatched. This CDR3 is built from 15 residues. CDR3 amino acids: CASGSRTGADQPQHF. CDR3 DNA sequence: TGTGCTAGTGGTTCCCGGACAGGAGCGGATCAGCCCCAGCATTTT.

The chain couples TRBV28 to TRBJ1-1; tentatively, D is TRBD1 (6 bases). Germline V lookup: CDR1 MDHEN, CDR2 SYDVKM. The CDR3 runs 13 residues. V dropped 7 bases and J dropped 0 bases, with 9 bases sitting between them. This CDR3 reads CASIWGLNTEAFF. In DNA form, the CDR3 reads TGTGCCAGCATCTGGGGGCTGAACACTGAAGCTTTCTTT.

This clone appeared a few times. The J gene is TRBJ1-2, the V gene TRBV5-4; no clear D. Between the trimmed V and J ends, which lost 3 bases and 1 base, there was a span of 13 bases. Per germline, CDR1 SGHNT and CDR2 YYREEE (reference sequence). The CDR3 spans 15 residues. This CDR3 is CASSSITYFNYGYTF. The CDR3 bases are TGTGCCAGCAGCTCAATAACCTATTTTAACTATGGCTACACCTTC.

The chain is built from TRBV27 and TRBJ1-5; 12 bases map to TRBD1. Germline V gene sequence: CDR1 MNHEY, CDR2 SMNVEV (reference sequence). V trimming: 9 bases; J trimming: 6 bases; junction bases outside the gene matches: 6. CDR3 length: 14 residues. This CDR3 reads CASRDRGLGQPQHF. The CDR3 nucleotides are TGTGCCAGTAGGGACAGGGGGCTAGGTCAGCCCCAGCATTTT.

This clone was detected once. The rearrangement uses TRBV6-5 and TRBJ1-2, with D tentatively TRBD1 (5 bases). The CDR3 length is 15 residues. With 0 bases removed from V and 8 bases from J, the gap between germline ends came to 16 bases. Germline V gene lookup returns CDR1 MNHEY and CDR2 SVGAGI. Here the CDR3 DNA reads TGTGCCAGCAGTTACTCGAGGCAGGTCGGGGGAGGCTACACCTTC. Its translation: CASSYSRQVGGGYTF.

CDR3 DNA: TGTGCCAGCAGGACCGGGACTAGTATCACAGATACGCAGTATTTT. Encoded protein: CASRTGTSITDTQYF. The chain combines TRBV2 with TRBJ2-3; 8 bases align to TRBD2. V lost 6 bases and J lost 2; bases outside the gene matches: 7. Germline CDR1 is SNHLY and CDR2 is FYNNEI. The CDR3 totals 15 residues.